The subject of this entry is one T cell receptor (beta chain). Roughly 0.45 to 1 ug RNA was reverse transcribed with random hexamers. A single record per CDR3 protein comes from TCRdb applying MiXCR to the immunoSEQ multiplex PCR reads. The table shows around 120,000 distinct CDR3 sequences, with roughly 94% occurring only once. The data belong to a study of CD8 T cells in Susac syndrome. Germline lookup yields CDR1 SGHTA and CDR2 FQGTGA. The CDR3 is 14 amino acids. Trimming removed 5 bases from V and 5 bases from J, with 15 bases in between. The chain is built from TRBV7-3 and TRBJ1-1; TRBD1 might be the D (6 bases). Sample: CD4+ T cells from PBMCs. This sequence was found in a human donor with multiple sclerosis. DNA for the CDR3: TGTGCCAGCAGCGAGTCAGGGGTGGGAACTGAAGCTTTCTTT. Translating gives CASSESGVGTEAFF.